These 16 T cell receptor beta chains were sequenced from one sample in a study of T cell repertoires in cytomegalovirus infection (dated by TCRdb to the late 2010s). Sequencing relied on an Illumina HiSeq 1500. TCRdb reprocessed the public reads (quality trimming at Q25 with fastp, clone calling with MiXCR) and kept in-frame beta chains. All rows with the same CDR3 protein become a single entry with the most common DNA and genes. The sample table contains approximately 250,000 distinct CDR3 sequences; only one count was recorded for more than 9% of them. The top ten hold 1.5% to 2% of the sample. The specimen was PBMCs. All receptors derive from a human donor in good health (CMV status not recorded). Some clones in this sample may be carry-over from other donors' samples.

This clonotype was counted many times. The CDR3 protein is CSARVIGLALPYEQYF. CDR3 bases: TGCAGTGCTAGGGTTATCGGACTAGCGCTTCCCTACGAGCAGTACTTC. This chain links TRBV20-1 with TRBJ2-7; 9 bases agree with TRBD2. V lost 3 bases to trimming and J lost 2 bases; unmatched junction nucleotides: 11. CDR1 is DFQATT and CDR2 is SNEGSKA in the germline V gene (reference sequence). The CDR3 extends over 16 amino acids.

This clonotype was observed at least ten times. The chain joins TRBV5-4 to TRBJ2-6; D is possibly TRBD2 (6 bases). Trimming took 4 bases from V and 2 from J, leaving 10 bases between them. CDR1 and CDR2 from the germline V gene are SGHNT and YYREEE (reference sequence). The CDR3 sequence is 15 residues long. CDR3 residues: CASSAGLPGANVLTF. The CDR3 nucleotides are TGTGCCAGCAGCGCTGGACTACCTGGGGCCAACGTCCTGACTTTC.

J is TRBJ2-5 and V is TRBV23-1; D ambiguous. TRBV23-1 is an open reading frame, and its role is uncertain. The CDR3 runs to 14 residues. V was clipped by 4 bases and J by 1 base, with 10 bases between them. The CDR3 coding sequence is TGCGCCAGCAGTCCGCGGCAGAGCCAAGAGACCCAGTACTTC. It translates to CASSPRQSQETQYF.

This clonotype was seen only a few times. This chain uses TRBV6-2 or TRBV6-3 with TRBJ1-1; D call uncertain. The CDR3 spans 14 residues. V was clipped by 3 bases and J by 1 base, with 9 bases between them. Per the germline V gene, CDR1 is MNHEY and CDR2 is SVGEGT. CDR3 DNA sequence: TGTGCCAGCAGTTATAGCCAGGCGAACACTGAAGCTTTCTTT. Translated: CASSYSQANTEAFF.

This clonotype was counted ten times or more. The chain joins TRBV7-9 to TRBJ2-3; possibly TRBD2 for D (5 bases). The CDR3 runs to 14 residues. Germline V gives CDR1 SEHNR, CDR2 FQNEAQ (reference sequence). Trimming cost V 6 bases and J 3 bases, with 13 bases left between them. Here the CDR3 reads CASRLLATTDTQYF. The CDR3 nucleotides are TGTGCCAGCAGGCTTTTAGCGACGACAGATACGCAGTATTTT.

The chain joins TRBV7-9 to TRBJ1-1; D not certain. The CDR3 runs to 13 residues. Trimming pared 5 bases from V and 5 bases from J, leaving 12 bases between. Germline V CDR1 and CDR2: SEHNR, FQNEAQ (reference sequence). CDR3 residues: CASSVSLGTEAFF. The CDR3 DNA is TGTGCCAGCAGCGTATCCTTAGGAACTGAAGCTTTCTTT.

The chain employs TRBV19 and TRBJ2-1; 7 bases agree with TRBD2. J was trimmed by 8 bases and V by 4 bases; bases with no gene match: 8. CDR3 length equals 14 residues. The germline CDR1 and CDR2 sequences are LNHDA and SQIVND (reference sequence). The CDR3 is CASSTSGFGDEQFF. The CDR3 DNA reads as TGTGCCAGTAGTACTAGCGGATTTGGGGATGAGCAGTTCTTC.

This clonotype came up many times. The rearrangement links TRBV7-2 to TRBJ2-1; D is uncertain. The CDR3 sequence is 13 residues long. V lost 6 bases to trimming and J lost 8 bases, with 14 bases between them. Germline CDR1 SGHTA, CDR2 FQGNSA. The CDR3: CASSSRRLDEQFF. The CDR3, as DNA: TGTGCCAGCAGTTCGAGGAGACTGGATGAGCAGTTCTTC.

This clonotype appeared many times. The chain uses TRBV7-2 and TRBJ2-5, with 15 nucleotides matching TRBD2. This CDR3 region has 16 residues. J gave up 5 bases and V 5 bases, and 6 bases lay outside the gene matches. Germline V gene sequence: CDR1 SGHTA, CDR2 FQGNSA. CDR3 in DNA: TGTGCCAGCAGCCGTAGGACTAGCGGGGGGGCCGAGACCCAGTACTTC. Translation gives CASSRRTSGGAETQYF.

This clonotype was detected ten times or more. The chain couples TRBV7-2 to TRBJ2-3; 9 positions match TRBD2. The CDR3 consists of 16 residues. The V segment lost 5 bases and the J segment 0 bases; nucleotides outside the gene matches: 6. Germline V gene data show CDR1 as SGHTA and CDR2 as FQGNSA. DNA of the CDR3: TGTGCCAGCAGCCTACTAGCGGGTACTAGCACAGATACGCAGTATTTT. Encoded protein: CASSLLAGTSTDTQYF.

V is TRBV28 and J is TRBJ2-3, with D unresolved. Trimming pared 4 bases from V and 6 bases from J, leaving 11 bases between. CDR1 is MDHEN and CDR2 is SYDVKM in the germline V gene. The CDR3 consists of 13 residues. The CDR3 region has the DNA TGTGCCAGCAGTTCCCGGACCCCCGATACGCAGTATTTT. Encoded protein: CASSSRTPDTQYF.

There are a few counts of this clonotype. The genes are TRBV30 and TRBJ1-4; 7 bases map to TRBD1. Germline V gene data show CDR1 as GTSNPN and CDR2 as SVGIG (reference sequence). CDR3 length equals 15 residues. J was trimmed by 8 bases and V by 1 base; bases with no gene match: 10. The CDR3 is CAWSAPGTAREKLFF. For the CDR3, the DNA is TGTGCCTGGAGTGCCCCCGGGACAGCGAGGGAAAAACTGTTTTTT.

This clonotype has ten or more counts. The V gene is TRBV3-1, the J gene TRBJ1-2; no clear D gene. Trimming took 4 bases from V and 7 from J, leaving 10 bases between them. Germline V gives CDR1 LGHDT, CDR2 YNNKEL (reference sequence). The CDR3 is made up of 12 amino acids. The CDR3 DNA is TGTGCCAGCAGCCGGGGATCTGTTGGCTACACCTTC. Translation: CASSRGSVGYTF.

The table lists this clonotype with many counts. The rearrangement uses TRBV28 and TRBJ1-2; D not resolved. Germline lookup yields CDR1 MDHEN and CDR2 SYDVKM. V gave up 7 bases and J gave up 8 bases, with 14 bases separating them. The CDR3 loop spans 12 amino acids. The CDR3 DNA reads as TGTGCCAGCAAGCTTCAATCCCGGGGCTACACCTTC. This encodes CASKLQSRGYTF.

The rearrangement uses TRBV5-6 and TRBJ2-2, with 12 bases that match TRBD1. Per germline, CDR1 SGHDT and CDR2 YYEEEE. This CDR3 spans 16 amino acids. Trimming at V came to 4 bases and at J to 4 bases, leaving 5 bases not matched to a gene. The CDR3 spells CASSPGTGGGTGELFF. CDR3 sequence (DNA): TGTGCCAGCAGCCCCGGGACAGGGGGCGGCACCGGGGAGCTGTTTTTT.

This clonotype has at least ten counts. The CDR3 DNA sequence: TGTGCCCGAGGACACTACTACGAGCAGTACTTC. It is translated as CARGHYYEQYF. The gene calls are TRBV28 and TRBJ2-7; maybe TRBD1 (5 bases). The CDR3 extends over 11 amino acids. Trimming took off 11 bases at V and 3 bases at J, with 11 bases between the two ends. In germline, CDR1 is MDHEN, CDR2 SYDVKM.